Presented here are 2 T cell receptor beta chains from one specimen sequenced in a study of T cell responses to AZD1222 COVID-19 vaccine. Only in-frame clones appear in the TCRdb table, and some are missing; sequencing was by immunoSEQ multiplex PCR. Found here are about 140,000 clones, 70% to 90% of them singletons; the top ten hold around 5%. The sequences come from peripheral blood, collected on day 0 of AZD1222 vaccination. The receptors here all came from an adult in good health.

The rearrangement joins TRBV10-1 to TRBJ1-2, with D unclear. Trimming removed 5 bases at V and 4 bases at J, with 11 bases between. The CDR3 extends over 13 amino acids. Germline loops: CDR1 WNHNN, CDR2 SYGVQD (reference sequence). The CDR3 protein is CASSFTGGYGYTF. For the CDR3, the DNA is TGCGCCAGCAGTTTTACGGGAGGCTATGGCTACACCTTC.

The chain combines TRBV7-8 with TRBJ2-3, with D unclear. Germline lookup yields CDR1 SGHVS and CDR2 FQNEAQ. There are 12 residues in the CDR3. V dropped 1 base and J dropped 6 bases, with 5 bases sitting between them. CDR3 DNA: TGTGCCAGCAGCTTAGGGTTTGATACGCAGTATTTT. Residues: CASSLGFDTQYF.